A single sample is the source of the 26 T cell receptor beta chains below, sequenced in a study of blood T cell repertoires in COVID-19. Data came from immunoSEQ multiplex PCR; TCRdb stores just in-frame clones and leaves some out. The sample has about 110,000 clones; around 89% are singletons. Sequenced input: peripheral blood. The receptors were gathered from an elderly woman with acute or convalescent COVID-19.

The chain employs TRBV27 and TRBJ1-2; D gene unclear. Germline CDR1 MNHEY, CDR2 SMNVEV (reference sequence). The CDR3 is made up of 13 amino acids. V dropped 2 bases and J dropped 2 bases, with 6 bases sitting between them. CDR3 amino acids: CASSLGQNYGYTF. CDR3 nucleotide sequence: TGTGCCAGCAGTTTAGGGCAGAACTATGGCTACACCTTC.

CDR3 residues: CASSPQGIGQPQHF. The DNA for the CDR3 is TGTGCCAGCAGCCCCCAGGGGATAGGGCAGCCCCAGCATTTT. The V and J genes are TRBV9 and TRBJ1-5, with D possibly matching TRBD1 (6 bases). This CDR3 has 14 amino acids. Germline V gene sequence: CDR1 SGDLS, CDR2 YYNGEE. Trimming pared 4 bases from V and 7 bases from J, leaving 15 bases between.

This clone appeared a single time. J is TRBJ2-4 and V is TRBV20-1; 8 bases line up with TRBD2. Losses at the gene ends were 3 bases for V and 6 bases for J; bases not matched to a gene: 7. The CDR3 has 14 residues. Germline CDR1 reads DFQATT; CDR2 reads SNEGSKA (reference sequence). CDR3 amino acids: CSASHVAGLNIQYF. CDR3 coding DNA: TGCAGTGCTAGTCACGTAGCGGGGCTAAACATTCAGTACTTC.

V gene TRBV3-1 (or the pseudogene TRBV3-2) combines with J gene TRBJ2-1, with 7 nucleotides matching TRBD2. CDR1 LGHDT and CDR2 YNNKEL come from the germline V gene (reference sequence). V trimming: 1 base; J trimming: 4 bases; junction bases outside the gene matches: 10. The length of the CDR3 is 17 residues. Here the CDR3 reads CASSQAVGSGPYNEQFF. CDR3 DNA: TGTGCCAGCAGCCAAGCCGTAGGTAGCGGGCCGTACAATGAGCAGTTCTTC.

This clone was observed once. The rearrangement joins TRBV30 to TRBJ1-4, with unresolved D. V lost 3 bases and J lost 9, with 14 bases in between. CDR3 length equals 13 residues. Germline V gene lookup returns CDR1 GTSNPN and CDR2 SVGIG (reference sequence). CDR3 nucleotide sequence: TGTGCCTGGAGGGAGGGCAGAAATCAAAAACTGTTTTTT. Translation: CAWREGRNQKLFF.

The genes are TRBV7-9 and TRBJ2-7, with TRBD1 matching over 7 bases. The CDR3 totals 16 residues. After removal of 1 base from V and 5 bases from J, the junction contained 11 bases not matched to a gene. Germline V CDR1 and CDR2: SEHNR, FQNEAQ (reference sequence). The CDR3 coding sequence is TGTGCCAGCAGCTTAGACCCTCGGACAGGTGTACACGAGCAGTACTTC. Encoded protein: CASSLDPRTGVHEQYF.

This chain links TRBV5-4 with TRBJ2-1, with a possible D match to TRBD1 (5 bases). V lost 1 base and J lost 3, with 14 bases in between. CDR3 size: 16 residues. CDR1 is SGHNT and CDR2 is YYREEE in the germline V gene (reference sequence). The CDR3 loop reads CASSLRQAGFYNEQFF. The CDR3 DNA sequence: TGTGCCAGCAGCTTGAGGCAGGCAGGGTTCTACAATGAGCAGTTCTTC.

This clone was counted once. This CDR3 is CASSEDRALTDTQYF. The CDR3 coding sequence is TGTGCCAGCAGTGAAGATCGTGCGTTAACAGATACGCAGTATTTT. This chain connects TRBV2 to TRBJ2-3; D is uncertain. Trimming shortened V by 1 base and J by 3 bases, and 11 bases separated the two germline ends. The CDR3 sequence is 15 residues long. Germline V gene lookup returns CDR1 SNHLY and CDR2 FYNNEI.

This chain links TRBV7-9 with TRBJ2-2, with 10 bases that match TRBD1. The V segment lost 3 bases and the J segment 6 bases; nucleotides outside the gene matches: 7. Germline loops: CDR1 SEHNR, CDR2 FQNEAQ (reference sequence). This CDR3 comprises 16 residues. CDR3 amino acids: CASSFRDRGQAGELFF. The CDR3 DNA reads as TGTGCCAGCAGCTTCCGGGACAGGGGTCAGGCCGGGGAGCTGTTTTTT.

This chain uses TRBV30 with TRBJ1-2, with D uncertain. Trimming removed 0 bases at V and 10 bases at J, with 9 bases between. The CDR3 has 11 residues. From germline, CDR1 is GTSNPN and CDR2 SVGIG (reference sequence). The CDR3 sequence: CAWSVIRDYTF. Here the CDR3 DNA reads TGTGCCTGGAGTGTAATTCGGGACTACACCTTC.

The V call is TRBV7-6, the J call TRBJ2-5; 9 nucleotides align to TRBD2. Germline V lookup: CDR1 SGHVS, CDR2 FNYEAQ. The CDR3 length is 16 residues. Trimming at V came to 0 bases and at J to 4 bases, leaving 6 bases not matched to a gene. CDR3 nucleotide sequence: TGTGCCAGCAGCTTAGCGGCGGGGGGGCCGAGAGAGACCCAGTACTTC. Translated: CASSLAAGGPRETQYF. Together with reference TRBV7-6 and TRBJ2-5, the CDR3 gives the full variable domain: GAGVSQSPRYKVTKRGQDVALRCDPISGHVSLYWYRQALGQGPEFLTYFNYEAQQDKSGLPNDRFSAERPEGSISTLTIQRTEQRDSAMYRCASSLAAGGPRETQYFGPGTRLLVL.

The rearrangement uses TRBV28 and TRBJ1-1; D gene uncertain. The germline CDR1 and CDR2 sequences are MDHEN and SYDVKM. Trimming cost V 7 bases and J 0 bases, with 6 bases left between them. The CDR3 has 12 amino acids. The CDR3 DNA is TGTGCCAGCACAGGTGTGAACACTGAAGCTTTCTTT. This sequence encodes CASTGVNTEAFF.

This chain uses TRBV7-6 with TRBJ2-7; D is possibly TRBD1 (6 bases). The V end was cut by 0 bases, the J end by 0 bases, with 12 bases between. Germline values: CDR1 SGHVS, CDR2 FNYEAQ. This CDR3 spans 16 amino acids. As DNA, the CDR3 is TGTGCCAGCAGCTTAGCGCATCGGGACAACTCCTACGAGCAGTACTTC. Translating gives CASSLAHRDNSYEQYF.

V usage is TRBV7-8 and J usage is TRBJ1-4; 9 nucleotides match TRBD1. V was pared by 5 bases and J by 8 bases, with 21 bases of the junction left unmatched. The CDR3 loop spans 19 amino acids. Germline V gene sequence: CDR1 SGHVS, CDR2 FQNEAQ. CDR3 nucleotide sequence: TGTGCCAGCAGCCCCCCCCCTGGACAGGGGAAGACTAGGTGGGAAAAACTGTTTTTT. It specifies CASSPPPGQGKTRWEKLFF.

This rearrangement joins TRBV15 to TRBJ2-5, with TRBD1 as a possible D gene (6 bases). The length of the CDR3 is 13 residues. V lost 7 bases and J 5 bases, leaving 14 bases between the germline ends. The germline V gene encodes CDR1 LNHNV and CDR2 YYDKDF (reference sequence). This CDR3 is CATKRGGEETQYF. CDR3 DNA: TGTGCCACCAAACGTGGGGGCGAGGAGACCCAGTACTTC. Looking up the rest from reference TRBV15 and TRBJ2-5 gives the full variable domain: DAMVIQNPRYQVTQFGKPVTLSCSQTLNHNVMYWYQQKSSQAPKLLFHYYDKDFNNEADTPDNFQSRRPNTSFCFLDIRSPGLGDTAMYLCATKRGGEETQYFGPGTRLLVL.

The gene calls are TRBV28 and TRBJ1-5; the match to TRBD1 covers 7 bases. The ends lost 2 bases at V and 1 base at J; junction bases unmatched: 2. The germline V gene encodes CDR1 MDHEN and CDR2 SYDVKM. The CDR3 is 15 amino acids. The CDR3 DNA follows: TGTGCCAGCAGTTTAAGACAGGGAAGCAATCAGCCCCAGCATTTT. It specifies CASSLRQGSNQPQHF.

The chain uses TRBV19 and TRBJ2-7; TRBD1 matches at 9 bases. The CDR3 covers 15 residues. The germline gives CDR1 LNHDA, CDR2 SQIVND (reference sequence). J lost 0 bases, V lost 6 bases, and 6 bases had no gene match. CDR3 residues: CASRGTGSGSYEQYF. DNA for the CDR3: TGTGCCAGTAGGGGGACAGGGTCTGGCTCCTACGAGCAGTACTTC.

This rearrangement joins TRBV28 to TRBJ2-5; D is possibly TRBD1 (6 bases). V lost 3 bases to trimming and J lost 5 bases, with 13 bases between them. The CDR3 is made up of 14 amino acids. CDR1 is MDHEN and CDR2 is SYDVKM in the germline V gene. The CDR3 DNA is TGTGCCAGCAGTTTTTTGCAGGGGCGTGAGACCCAGTACTTC. Translated, it gives CASSFLQGRETQYF.

This clone came up a few times. The chain's CDR3 is CASTPPGTNYGYTF. In DNA form, the CDR3 reads TGTGCCAGCACTCCCCCAGGCACTAACTATGGCTACACCTTC. The chain links TRBV2 to TRBJ1-2; no reliable D call. V dropped 7 bases and J dropped 0 bases, with 12 bases sitting between them. The CDR3 loop spans 14 amino acids. Germline CDR1 and CDR2: SNHLY and FYNNEI.

In this sample, this clone turned up once. The rearrangement links TRBV5-1 to TRBJ1-4; 7 bases map to TRBD1. Trimming removed 4 bases from V and 5 bases from J; junction bases left unmatched: 2. Germline lookup yields CDR1 SGHRS and CDR2 YFSETQ. The CDR3 totals 13 residues. In nucleotides, the CDR3 is TGCGCCAGCAGCGGGGGACAGAATGAAAAACTGTTTTTT. Protein product: CASSGGQNEKLFF.

The DNA for the CDR3 is TGTGCCAGCAGTGAACGTATCCGGGACAGGGTCGCTCTCAGCAATCAGCCCCAGCATTTT. Translating gives CASSERIRDRVALSNQPQHF. This chain links TRBV6-1 with TRBJ1-5; 9 nucleotides align to TRBD1. CDR1 and CDR2 (germline): MNHNS, SASEGT. CDR3 length: 20 residues. Germline trimming cut 2 bases from V and 1 base from J; bases unmatched to any gene: 15.

This clone was recorded a few times. The V gene is TRBV18, the J gene TRBJ2-2, with 9 bases identical to TRBD1. Germline values: CDR1 KGHSH, CDR2 LQKENI. The CDR3 extends over 16 amino acids. Germline trimming cut 2 bases from V and 7 bases from J; bases unmatched to any gene: 8. CDR3 region: CASSPNRGPDGGELFF. As DNA, the CDR3 is TGTGCCAGCTCACCAAACAGGGGGCCGGATGGCGGGGAGCTGTTTTTT.

The chain combines TRBV15 with TRBJ1-2; 7 bases align to TRBD1. The germline CDR1 and CDR2 sequences are LNHNV and YYDKDF (reference sequence). The J segment lost 2 bases and the V segment lost 0 bases, leaving 6 bases of the junction unmatched. This CDR3 region has 16 residues. The CDR3 DNA is TGTGCCACCAGCAGAGATTTTGACAGGGCGAACTATGGCTACACCTTC. Its translation: CATSRDFDRANYGYTF.

The chain couples TRBV10-3 to TRBJ2-7; possibly TRBD1 for D (5 bases). This CDR3 comprises 14 residues. CDR1 and CDR2 (germline): ENHRY, SYGVKD. Trimming left V 6 bases short and J 4 bases short, with 16 bases between. Written as DNA, the CDR3 is TGTGCCATCAGGAAGGACACATTCCTATACGAGCAGTACTTC. Translation: CAIRKDTFLYEQYF.

The V gene is TRBV9, the J gene TRBJ2-6; TRBD2 is a possible D gene (5 bases). Deletions cut 1 base from V and 0 bases from J, with 14 bases between. This CDR3 is 18 amino acids long. The germline gives CDR1 SGDLS, CDR2 YYNGEE. CDR3 loop: CASSVSPGLGSGANVLTF. CDR3 nucleotide sequence: TGTGCCAGCAGCGTATCCCCCGGACTGGGCTCTGGGGCCAACGTCCTGACTTTC.

The chain carries TRBV23-1 and TRBJ2-7; 7 nucleotides agree with TRBD1. TRBV23-1 is treated as an ORF (open reading frame) with a function not yet certain. The CDR3 covers 17 residues. The V and J ends lost 5 bases and 2 bases, in that order; junction bases with no gene match: 15. This CDR3 is CASSRRGDSLITYEQYF. The CDR3, as DNA: TGCGCCAGCAGTAGAAGAGGGGACAGCCTCATCACCTACGAGCAGTACTTC.